The entry below describes one TCR beta chain. TCRdb used MiXCR to reprocess the RACE reads, holding one entry per CDR3 protein. Counted here are about 120,000 distinct CDR3 sequences, approximately 14% occurring once; the ten biggest clones make up over 0.85%. Time point denoted: patch test 1, 2 weeks after DPC sensitization. Treatment meaning: therapeutic diphenylcyclopropenone sensitization with weekly scalp DPC. The entry originates in a study of human T cells and chemical hapten exposure. The sample was whole blood, taken in connection with sensitization to the hapten diphenylcyclopropenone (DPC). This sequence originates from a young man with alopecia areata. Some clones in this sample may be carry-over from other donors' samples.

CDR3 DNA sequence: TGTGCCAGCAGCCAAGGAAGGGGGTCGGGTTCACCCCTCCACTTT. Its protein is CASSQGRGSGSPLHF. The chain uses TRBV3-1 and TRBJ1-6; possible D gene TRBD1, 6 bases. CDR3 length equals 15 residues. Deletions cut 1 base from V and 9 bases from J, with 13 bases between. Germline CDR1 and CDR2: LGHDT and YNNKEL (reference sequence). Variable domain in full (rest from reference TRBV3-1 and TRBJ1-6): DTAVSQTPKYLVTQMGNDKSIKCEQNLGHDTMYWYKQDSKKFLKIMFSYNNKELIINETVPNRFSPKSPDKAHLNLHINSLELGDSAVYFCASSQGRGSGSPLHFGNGTRLTVT.